The rows below give T cell receptor beta chains drawn from one sample of a study of long-term antiretroviral therapy in people with HIV. Assay used: immunoSEQ multiplex PCR; TCRdb lists only in-frame clones, some missing. Of about 17,000 clones listed, approximately 81% are singletons. The specimen comprised unsorted PBMCs, sampled 0.3 years after starting antiretroviral therapy. These receptors originate from a woman between 45 and 65 years old with HIV. The CDR3 runs from the conserved cysteine through the conserved F or W. A D gene is named only where the DNA matches it firmly. Rows give clone size only sometimes, using once, few, many, or a class for an expanded clone.

>TRBV6-5|TRBJ2-2|TRBD2|few
TGTGCCAGCACCTCACTAGCGGGGGGGCCCGGGGAGCTGTTTTTT
CASTSLAGGPGELFF
>TRBV7-9|TRBJ2-7|NA|NA
TGTGCCAGCAGCCCACACCTGGGACGCAGGTCTGGGTACGAGCAGTACTTC
CASSPHLGRRSGYEQYF
>TRBV7-2|TRBJ2-1|TRBD2|NA
TGTGCCAGCAGCCTACACAGCGGGGCCCCCTACAATGAGCAGTTCTTC
CASSLHSGAPYNEQFF
>TRBV6-5|TRBJ1-3|NA|NA
TGTGGAGTCGGGGAACATTCAGGAAACACCATATATTTT
CGVGEHSGNTIYF
>TRBV2|TRBJ2-7|TRBD2|few
TGTGCCAGCAGTGAAGCGGGGACTAGTCAGTACTTC
CASSEAGTSQYF
>TRBV9|TRBJ1-2|TRBD1|NA
TGTGCCAGCAGCGCCCCCCGGACAGGGCCCCCAGCTAACTATGGCTACACCTTC
CASSAPRTGPPANYGYTF
>TRBV7-2|TRBJ2-3|TRBD1|NA
TGTGCCAGCAGCTTAGCAGTCCTAGGCAGGGGGCGAGATACGCAGTATTTT
CASSLAVLGRGRDTQYF
>TRBV18|TRBJ2-3|TRBD2|once
TGTGCCAGCTCAAGCACTAGCGGCGGCACAGATACGCAGTATTTT
CASSSTSGGTDTQYF
>TRBV2|TRBJ1-1|NA|NA
TGTGCCAGCAGTGAAGAGGATAGGGCGGACACTGAAGCTTTCTTT
CASSEEDRADTEAFF
>TRBV2|TRBJ2-6|NA|NA
TGTGCCAGCAGGTTACAGAACTTAATCTCTGGGGCCAACGTCCTGACTTTC
CASRLQNLISGANVLTF
>TRBV5-6|TRBJ2-1|NA|NA
TGTGCCAGCAGCCCGACAGGGAGGGGTGAGCAGTTCTTC
CASSPTGRGEQFF
>TRBV18|TRBJ2-1|TRBD2|NA
TGTGCCAGCTCACCACTCTTCGCGGGGGGGCAGTTCTTC
CASSPLFAGGQFF
>TRBV5-1|TRBJ1-1|NA|NA
TGCGCCAGCAGCTCGGTTAACCTGAACACTGAAGCTTTCTTT
CASSSVNLNTEAFF
>TRBV4-1|TRBJ2-3|NA|few
TGCGCCAGCAGCGTGCCCCTTGGGGGGCCCACAGATACGCAGTATTTT
CASSVPLGGPTDTQYF
>TRBV14|TRBJ2-1|NA|NA
TGTGCCAGCAGCCAAGACAGGTTCTCCTACAATGAGCAGTTCTTC
CASSQDRFSYNEQFF
>TRBV6-1|TRBJ2-3|TRBD1|NA
TGTGCCAGCTCACAGGGGGCGGGGACAGATACGCAGTATTTT
CASSQGAGTDTQYF
>TRBV29-1|TRBJ1-5|TRBD1|NA
TGCAGCGTTGTGGGGACAGGGAGTGACCAGCCCCAGCATTTT
CSVVGTGSDQPQHF
>TRBV18|TRBJ1-5|NA|NA
TGTGCCATCCTCCTACCGGGACTGGGAAGCAATCAGCCCCAGCATTTT
CAILLPGLGSNQPQHF
>TRBV5-4|TRBJ1-1|NA|NA
TGTGCCAGCAGCCCCCGGGACACTGAAGCTTTCTTT
CASSPRDTEAFF
>TRBV5-1|TRBJ1-2|TRBD1|NA
TGCGCCAGCAGCTTCCTCCCGGGACAGGGAACGATTTTCTATGGCTACACCTTC
CASSFLPGQGTIFYGYTF
>TRBV29-1|TRBJ2-3|TRBD2|NA
TGCAGCGTTGGTAGCGGGGCCACAGATACGCAGTATTTT
CSVGSGATDTQYF
>TRBV7-9|TRBJ1-1|TRBD1|NA
TGTGCCAGCAGGCCTTTTACAGGGGCCGAAACTGAAGCTTTCTTT
CASRPFTGAETEAFF
>TRBV6-1|TRBJ1-1|TRBD1|NA
TGTGCCAGCAGTGGAAGGACAGGGGGCTTCGCTGAAGCTTTCTTT
CASSGRTGGFAEAFF
>TRBV11-2|TRBJ1-1|TRBD1|NA
TGTGCCAGCAGCTTACAGGGGGTCAGAACTGAAGCTTTCTTT
CASSLQGVRTEAFF
>TRBV7-9|TRBJ1-5|NA|NA
TGTGCCAGCAGCCCCGGGGTTAATTCCGGGGGCAATCAGCCCCAGCATTTT
CASSPGVNSGGNQPQHF
>TRBV5-1|TRBJ1-5|NA|NA
TGCGCCAGCAGGTTGGACACCGATAGCAATCAGCCCCAGCATTTT
CASRLDTDSNQPQHF
>TRBV7-2|TRBJ1-2|TRBD1|NA
TGTGCCAGCAGCTTAGGGCAGGGGGCAGCGGGCTACACCTTC
CASSLGQGAAGYTF